Each of the 3 T cell receptor beta chains below was sequenced from the same sample in a study of T-cell memory formation after mild COVID-19 (dated by TCRdb to about 2021). Library generation was performed with 5' RACE. The reads were generated on an Illumina NovaSeq 6000. TCRdb redid the processing of the public reads, applying fastp at Q25 and MiXCR, and retained in-frame beta chains. Rows matching on CDR3 protein sequence are summarized as one entry with the most common DNA and genes. The sample data list 400,000 to 500,000 distinct CDR3 sequences, and 20% to 25% of these were observed just once. 8.5% to 10% of the sample rests with the top ten. Sequencing used PBMCs or a T cell subset sorted from them (not recorded which). These receptors all come from an adult woman who had mild COVID-19 (a few samples of this study predate the infection). The sample titles of this study are shuffled in the database, so cell type and time point are left out; the donor was told from shared clones.

This clonotype was counted between two and nine times. This chain links TRBV29-1 with TRBJ2-7; D unresolved. The germline CDR1 and CDR2 sequences are SQVTM and ANQGSEA. V shed 1 base and J shed 0 bases, with 7 bases lying between them. This CDR3 has 13 amino acids. The CDR3 sequence: CSVEAGSSYEQYF. As DNA, the CDR3 is TGCAGCGTTGAAGCGGGCAGCTCCTACGAGCAGTACTTC.

The chain carries TRBV20-1 and TRBJ1-1, with 11 positions matching TRBD1. CDR1 is DFQATT and CDR2 is SNEGSKA in the germline V gene (reference sequence). The CDR3 is 16 residues long. With 0 bases clipped from V and 8 bases from J, the junction kept 11 bases outside the gene matches. The CDR3 nucleotides read TGCAGTGCTAGAGAAACCATCGGACAGGGGGCTTCAGAAGCTTTCTTT. Amino acid sequence: CSARETIGQGASEAFF.

V usage is TRBV11-2 and J usage is TRBJ2-7; D is unclear. This CDR3 region has 13 residues. The V gene's germline CDR1 is SGHAT and CDR2 FQNNGV. The ends were cut back, 5 bases at V and 7 bases at J, with 15 bases in the middle. In DNA, the CDR3 is TGTGCCAGCAGCCCCCTGAAACGGCGGGAGCAGTACTTC. Translated: CASSPLKRREQYF.